These T cell receptor beta chains were read from a single sample in a study of shared clonotypes between healthy human individuals. Assay used: immunoSEQ multiplex PCR; TCRdb lists only in-frame clones, some missing. The sample holds 2 million to 2.5 million clones, nearly 97% seen once. The sequencing input was naive CD4+ T cells sorted from blood. These receptors were taken from a man aged 18 to 30 in good health. CDR3s include the opening cysteine and the closing phenylalanine or tryptophan. D genes are given only for firm matches. The listing skips clone size in some rows; elsewhere it reads once, few, many or a size class.

. | . | TRBJ1-1 | TRBV19 | CASSIAGIDTEAFF | TGTGCCAGTAGTATAGCAGGGATCGACACTGAAGCTTTCTTT
. | TRBD2 | TRBJ2-1 | TRBV30 | CAWSENSGRVWDNEQFF | TGTGCCTGGAGTGAGAATAGCGGGAGGGTCTGGGACAATGAGCAGTTCTTC
. | . | TRBJ1-2 | TRBV6-5 | CASSSGTVSAGDYTF | TGTGCCAGCAGTTCCGGGACTGTTAGCGCCGGGGACTACACCTTC
once | . | TRBJ2-5 | TRBV7-9 | CASTRQETQYF | TGTGCCAGCACCCGACAGGAGACCCAGTACTTC
. | . | TRBJ1-2 | TRBV6-1 | CASSERVGANYGYTF | TGTGCCAGCAGTGAAAGGGTTGGGGCTAACTATGGCTACACCTTC
. | . | TRBJ1-1 | TRBV30 | CAVEGELAEAFF | TGTGCCGTGGAGGGTGAATTGGCTGAAGCTTTCTTT
. | TRBD2 | TRBJ2-1 | TRBV5-1 | CASSVLAGGYNEQFF | TGCGCCAGCAGCGTGCTAGCGGGGGGATACAATGAGCAGTTCTTC
. | TRBD1 | TRBJ1-1 | TRBV6-5 | CASSFLRTGFSTEAFF | TGTGCCAGCAGTTTCCTCCGGACAGGGTTTTCCACTGAAGCTTTCTTT
. | . | TRBJ1-5 | TRBV28 | CASSFGDGNQPQHF | TGTGCCAGCAGTTTTGGGGACGGCAATCAGCCCCAGCATTTT
once | . | TRBJ2-1 | TRBV7-2 | CASSLVAASYNEQFF | TGTGCCAGCAGCTTAGTTGCGGCCTCCTACAATGAGCAGTTCTTC
. | . | TRBJ1-3 | TRBV9 | CASSGAGSVGNTIYF | TGTGCCAGCAGCGGAGCAGGGTCCGTTGGAAACACCATATATTTT
. | TRBD2 | TRBJ2-3 | TRBV7-2 | CASSLQAGRTDTQYF | TGTGCCAGCAGCTTACAAGCGGGACGCACAGATACGCAGTATTTT
. | . | TRBJ2-2 | TRBV5-1 | CASSRIQGGAGELFF | TGCGCCAGCAGCCGAATACAGGGCGGCGCCGGGGAGCTGTTTTTT
. | . | TRBJ1-1 | TRBV5-8 | CASSLAWTEPDLEAFF | TGTGCCAGCAGCTTGGCCTGGACAGAGCCCGATCTTGAAGCTTTCTTT
. | . | TRBJ2-7 | TRBV25-1 | CASRPQGGLPYEQYF | TGTGCCAGCAGGCCCCAGGGGGGACTCCCCTACGAGCAGTACTTC
. | . | TRBJ1-1 | TRBV10-3 | CAISVNTEAFF | TGTGCCATCAGTGTCAACACTGAAGCTTTCTTT
. | TRBD2 | TRBJ2-1 | TRBV7-9 | CASLRERNEQFF | TGTGCCAGCTTGCGGGAGCGGAATGAGCAGTTCTTC
. | . | TRBJ2-1 | TRBV10-3 | CAIRGGSTTSSYNEQFF | TGTGCCATCAGGGGGGGTTCCACAACGAGCTCCTACAATGAGCAGTTCTTC